A selection of T cell receptor beta chains follows, all from one sample in a study of blood T cell repertoires in COVID-19. TCRdb's table, derived via immunoSEQ multiplex PCR, lists solely in-frame clones and lacks some. The sample shows 15,000 to 20,000 clones, just over 90% of them seen only once. Sequencing input: peripheral blood. These receptor sequences come from a woman aged 50 to 65 with active COVID-19. Both conserved end residues are part of each CDR3. Part of the rows lack a size; the others show once, few, many or a class for expanded clones.

J,size,V,CDR3
TRBJ2-5,-,TRBV7-8,CASSPSPVKETQYF
TRBJ1-1,-,TRBV6-5,CASSRQGPNTEAFF
TRBJ1-5,-,TRBV18,CASSPLGQHNQPQHF
TRBJ1-5,few,TRBV27,CASSLVGQVGNQPQHF
TRBJ2-1,-,TRBV7-9,CASSHLGTSPNEQFF
TRBJ2-1,-,TRBV6-1,CASSERAGYNEQFF
TRBJ1-4,-,TRBV6-6,CASSPGNEKLFF
TRBJ2-1,-,TRBV5-4,CASRGWGQRYNEQFF
TRBJ2-7,-,TRBV28,CASSSPTNAGSTYEQYF
TRBJ2-1,-,TRBV30,CAWRPDWREFNEQFF
TRBJ2-5,-,TRBV19,CASANNGAQETQYF
TRBJ2-3,-,TRBV7-9,CASSLRGSGSNTQYF
TRBJ2-6,once,TRBV27,CASSLTVADYSGANVLTF
TRBJ2-7,few,TRBV30,CAWSRGLEGEQYF
TRBJ1-2,-,TRBV4-1,CASSQPGQPNYGYTF
TRBJ2-3,-,TRBV15,CATRGRVYTDTQYF
TRBJ2-3,-,TRBV7-9,CASSPAEGSTDTQYF
TRBJ2-3,-,TRBV10-3,CAINGGSDTQYF
TRBJ2-1,-,TRBV3-1/TRBV3-2,CASSLSSGAGNEQFF
TRBJ2-1,-,TRBV27,CASSLLPGQGVHEQFF
TRBJ2-3,once,TRBV28,CASSPTSADTQYF
TRBJ1-4,-,TRBV30,CAWATGSATNEKLFF
TRBJ1-2,once,TRBV29-1,CSTTGDGYTF
TRBJ1-2,-,TRBV15,CATSRDGAASGYTF
TRBJ2-7,-,TRBV18,CASSLGNYEQYF
TRBJ2-3,once,TRBV7-3,CASSSTSGMQYF
TRBJ2-1,-,TRBV28,CASSLSREGEQFF
TRBJ1-1,-,TRBV10-3,CAISGAGGKQTEAFF
TRBJ2-7,few,TRBV5-1,CASSAGLAITYEQYF
TRBJ2-2,-,TRBV1,CTSSRNSGMLHTGELFF
TRBJ2-5,-,TRBV5-1,CASSFVSSGQETQYF
TRBJ2-7,-,TRBV5-1,CASSLGAGGSSYEQYF
TRBJ2-5,-,TRBV7-9,CASSLRTSSETQYF
TRBJ2-1,-,TRBV4-2,CASSRRASGSNEQFF
TRBJ2-4,-,TRBV10-2,CASSTSGRAPNIQYF
TRBJ1-2,-,TRBV30,CAWTTPGNGYGYTF
TRBJ1-5,-,TRBV2,CASRAGESQPQHF
TRBJ1-4,once,TRBV7-9,CASSLVFPPQLFF
TRBJ1-1,-,TRBV5-1,CASRWASSNTEAFF
TRBJ2-3,-,TRBV19,CASSITGGGRKSDTQYF
TRBJ1-1,-,TRBV19,CASSSYRGQDTEAFF
TRBJ1-2,-,TRBV23-1,CASSRPKQGRYGYTF
TRBJ2-7,-,TRBV3-1/TRBV3-2,CASSLAGGTYEQYF
TRBJ2-7,-,TRBV6-1,CASSESWAGSYEQYF
TRBJ1-1,-,TRBV10-3,CAINKNRVTEAFF
TRBJ2-7,-,TRBV5-4,CASSLRQGTYEQYF
TRBJ2-6,-,TRBV7-5,CARRTGDRANVLTF
TRBJ2-1,-,TRBV6-1,CASSDHFGTSGRRSNEQFF